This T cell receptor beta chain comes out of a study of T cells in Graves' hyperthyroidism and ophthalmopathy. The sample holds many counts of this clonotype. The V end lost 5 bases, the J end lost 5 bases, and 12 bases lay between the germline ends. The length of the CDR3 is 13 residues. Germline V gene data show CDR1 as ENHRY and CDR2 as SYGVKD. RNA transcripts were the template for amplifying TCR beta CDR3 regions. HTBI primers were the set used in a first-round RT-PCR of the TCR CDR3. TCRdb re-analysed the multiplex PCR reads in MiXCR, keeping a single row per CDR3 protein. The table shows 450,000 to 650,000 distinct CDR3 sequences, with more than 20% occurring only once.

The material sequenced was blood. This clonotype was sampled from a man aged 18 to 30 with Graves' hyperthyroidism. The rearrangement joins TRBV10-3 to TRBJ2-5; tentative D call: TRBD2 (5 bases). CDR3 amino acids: CAISPGLGETQYF. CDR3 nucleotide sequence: TGTGCCATCAGTCCGGGGTTGGGGGAGACCCAGTACTTC.